This T cell receptor beta chain was documented in a study of CD8 T cells in ankylosing spondylitis. Study-wide findings and caveats: Reports say disease-linked clones showed up significantly more in matched ankylosing spondylitis synovial fluid.

Quantitative 5'-RACE with molecular barcodes produced the TCR beta libraries. TCRdb re-called the 5' RACE reads with MiXCR, one entry per CDR3 protein. The sample comprises approximately 350,000 distinct CDR3 sequences, over 12% of which are singletons, and 0.85% to 1.4% rests with the top ten. This clonotype was recorded a few times. Its specificity is unknown. Sequenced material: blood, either unsorted or a sorted T cell fraction (not recorded which). This clonotype was obtained from a male donor with ankylosing spondylitis or in good health (not recorded which).

The CDR3 loop reads CSVDIAGMNTEAFF. The CDR3 DNA reads as TGCAGCGTTGATATTGCAGGAATGAACACTGAAGCTTTCTTT. The chain carries TRBV29-1 and TRBJ1-1, with D unclear. V was trimmed by 3 bases and J by 0 bases, leaving 11 bases between them. Germline CDR1 and CDR2: SQVTM and ANQGSEA. This CDR3 is built from 14 residues. Combining the CDR3 with reference TRBV29-1 and TRBJ1-1 gives the whole variable domain SAVISQKPSRDICQRGTSLTIQCQVDSQVTMMFWYRQQPGQSLTLIATANQGSEATYESGFVIDKFPISRPNLTFSTLTVSNMSPEDSSIYLCSVDIAGMNTEAFFGQGTRLTVV.